The T cell receptor beta chain under discussion was sequenced for a study of OX40 agonist ivuxolimab in advanced cancers. Overall study: Aged roughly 23 to 90 with a mean of approximately 60 years, they were more than 80% male.

From germline, CDR1 is SNHLY and CDR2 FYNNEI. The V end lost 3 bases, the J end lost 0 bases, and 9 bases lay between the germline ends. The CDR3 runs 14 residues. This clone was detected only once. TCRdb keeps only in-frame clones here, not all; method: immunoSEQ multiplex PCR. The top ten hold around 0.99% of the sample, which has about 45,000 clones, roughly 90% seen once. This sequence was found in an adult with an advanced solid tumor such as melanoma, head and neck, liver or kidney cancer. The chain has TRBV2 and TRBJ2-7, with D unclear. This specimen was CD4+ or CD8+ T cells sorted from blood, taken in a trial of the OX40 agonist ivuxolimab. The CDR3 sequence is CASSEVTFSYEQYF. The DNA of the CDR3 is TGTGCCAGCAGTGAGGTCACATTCTCCTACGAGCAGTACTTC.